This entry lists 18 T cell receptor beta chains sequenced from one sample in a study of T-cell reconstitution after alpha-beta-depleted transplantation in children (dated by TCRdb to the mid-2010s). Libraries were built with PCR. The listed sequencing device is Illumina HiSeq 2500. TCR libraries were prepared with molecular barcoding, using unique molecular identifiers to normalize TCRbeta repertoire quantification. Starting from the raw public reads, TCRdb applied fastp trimming at Q25, assembled clones with MiXCR and retained in-frame beta chains. Each record represents a unique CDR3 protein, reported with the most common genes and DNA among its rows. Recorded for this sample are under 450,000 distinct CDR3 sequences; about 16% of them occurred a single time. Together, the top ten hold over 25% of the sample. The meaning of the sample's treatment or condition label: allogeneic hematopoietic cell transplantation with graft depleted of TCRalphabeta T cells and CD19 B cells.

This specimen consisted of PBMCs, mostly from graft donor cells, obtained 360 days after TCRalphabeta/CD19-depleted stem cell transplant. The receptors originated from a boy in the first two years of life who had a stem cell transplant for Wiskott-Aldrich syndrome, so the T cells may come from the graft donor.

The chain couples TRBV6-2 or TRBV6-3 to TRBJ2-5, with a possible D match to TRBD1 (6 bases). Germline CDR1 reads MNHEY; CDR2 reads SVGEGT. The CDR3 spans 14 residues. Trimming took off 2 bases at V and 5 bases at J, with 12 bases between the two ends. The CDR3 sequence is CASSYRTGLETQYF. The CDR3 DNA follows: TGTGCCAGCAGTTACCGCACAGGGCTGGAGACCCAGTACTTC.

The V gene is TRBV11-1, the J gene TRBJ2-3; 10 positions agree with TRBD1. There are 18 residues in the CDR3. J lost 0 bases, V lost 5 bases, and 11 bases had no gene match. Germline CDR1 reads SGHAT; CDR2 reads FQDESV (reference sequence). This chain's CDR3 is CASSHPGTGVYSTDTQYF. The CDR3 coding sequence is TGTGCCAGCAGCCACCCAGGGACAGGGGTTTATAGCACAGATACGCAGTATTTT.

This chain links TRBV3-1 with TRBJ2-1; D is possibly TRBD1 or TRBD2 (5 bases each). The CDR3 covers 16 residues. V lost 3 bases to trimming and J lost 3 bases, with 15 bases between them. Germline CDR1 LGHDT, CDR2 YNNKEL (reference sequence). The CDR3 region is CASSHARARGYNEQFF. The CDR3 DNA sequence: TGTGCCAGCAGCCATGCTAGAGCGAGGGGCTACAATGAGCAGTTCTTC.

The chain uses TRBV4-3 and TRBJ1-2; 7 positions match TRBD1. Trimming at V came to 2 bases and at J to 5 bases, leaving 8 bases not matched to a gene. The CDR3 contains 15 residues. From germline, CDR1 is LGHNA and CDR2 YSLEER. CDR3 amino acids: CASSQRPRGKYGYTF. CDR3 coding DNA: TGCGCCAGCAGCCAAAGACCCAGGGGGAAGTATGGCTACACCTTC.

In its sample, this clonotype was seen a few times. At one boundary the junction diverges from the germline segment, which might be a read error. This chain connects TRBV7-9 to TRBJ2-3, with 7 bases that match TRBD2. Germline values: CDR1 SEHNR, CDR2 FQNEAQ (reference sequence). The CDR3 is 16 residues long. CDR3 DNA sequence: TGTGCTAGCAGCTTAATGGGCCTAGCGGACACAGATACGCAGTATTTT. Translated: CASSLMGLADTDTQYF.

This clonotype was found a few times. The genes are TRBV12-3 or TRBV12-4 and TRBJ1-2; 7 bases align to TRBD1. V shed 4 bases and J 4 bases; nucleotides not matched to a gene: 3. The CDR3 covers 13 residues. CDR3 loop: CASSSRDSYGYTF. The CDR3 DNA reads TGTGCCAGCAGTTCCCGGGACAGCTATGGCTACACCTTC.

Only a few counts were recorded for this clonotype. The chain employs TRBV12-3 or TRBV12-4 and TRBJ2-4, with unresolved D. V was clipped by 6 bases and J by 7 bases, with 13 bases between them. The CDR3 covers 13 residues. DNA for the CDR3: TGTGCCAGCAGCGTGTATCCGTCGAACATTCAGTACTTC. It yields the protein CASSVYPSNIQYF.

The rearrangement uses TRBV15 and TRBJ1-4; a possible D gene is TRBD1 (6 bases). Germline CDR1 and CDR2: LNHNV and YYDKDF (reference sequence). This CDR3 region has 13 residues. The germline V and J ends were trimmed by 5 bases and 8 bases, with 12 bases remaining between them. As DNA, the CDR3 is TGTGCCACCAGCTTTGGGACAAGGGAAAAACTGTTTTTT. This gives the protein CATSFGTREKLFF.

V usage is TRBV19 and J usage is TRBJ1-3, with D unresolved. The CDR3 loop spans 14 amino acids. CDR1 and CDR2 from the germline V gene are LNHDA and SQIVND (reference sequence). Trimming left V 9 bases short and J 5 bases short, with 17 bases between. The CDR3 is CASSGDLGRNTIYF. CDR3 nucleotide sequence: TGTGCCAGCTCCGGAGATCTGGGAAGAAACACCATATATTTT.

This chain uses TRBV5-5 with TRBJ2-1; TRBD2 aligns across 12 bases. The V gene end was trimmed by 4 bases and the J gene end by 4 bases; junction bases not matched to a gene: 9. The CDR3 covers 17 residues. From germline, CDR1 is SGHKS and CDR2 YYEKEE (reference sequence). CDR3 amino acids: CASSPGLAGPYYNEQFF. The CDR3 region has the DNA TGTGCCAGCAGCCCCGGACTAGCGGGGCCGTATTACAATGAGCAGTTCTTC.

V and J are TRBV20-1 and TRBJ2-1; D is undetermined. The V gene's germline CDR1 is DFQATT and CDR2 SNEGSKA (reference sequence). This CDR3 has 18 residues. V was clipped by 0 bases and J by 2 bases, with 20 bases between them. The DNA of the CDR3 is TGCAGTGCTAGAGATCATCGGGTGTTGGCCCGTCCCTACAATGAGCAGTTCTTC. This encodes CSARDHRVLARPYNEQFF.

This CDR3 reads CATSEGPGTGANVLTF. In nucleotides, the CDR3 is TGTGCCACCAGCGAAGGACCCGGGACTGGGGCCAACGTCCTGACTTTC. The chain carries TRBV15 and TRBJ2-6; tentatively, D is TRBD2 (5 bases). The CDR3 has 16 amino acids. Per germline, CDR1 LNHNV and CDR2 YYDKDF (reference sequence). V lost 5 bases and J lost 2, with 13 bases in between.

This clonotype showed up just a few times. In DNA form, the CDR3 reads TGCGCCAGCAGCTTGGCCGGGACTACTCAAGAGACCCAGTACTTC. This codes for CASSLAGTTQETQYF. The V gene is TRBV5-1, the J gene TRBJ2-5; 7 bases match TRBD2. This CDR3 comprises 15 residues. Germline trimming cut 0 bases from V and 2 bases from J; bases unmatched to any gene: 4. The germline CDR1 and CDR2 sequences are SGHRS and YFSETQ.

CDR3 residues: CASGLRRGGGSYEQYF. Written as DNA, the CDR3 is TGTGCCAGCGGTTTAAGGCGGGGCGGAGGCTCCTACGAGCAGTACTTC. The rearrangement links TRBV7-2 to TRBJ2-7, with a tentative D call TRBD2 (6 bases). With 8 bases removed from V and 0 bases from J, the gap between germline ends came to 20 bases. Germline V CDR1 and CDR2: SGHTA, FQGNSA. This CDR3 region has 16 residues.

Notes on this clonotype: The germline gene is not matched at one end of the junction; a read error may be the cause. This sequence joins TRBV5-1 and TRBJ2-7; D possibly matches TRBD1 or TRBD2 (5 bases each). The CDR3 sequence is 12 residues long. The germline gives CDR1 SGHRS, CDR2 YFSETQ. CDR3 sequence: CASGGSSYGQYF. CDR3 DNA: TGCGCCAGCGGGGGAAGCAGCTACGGGCAGTACTTC.

CDR3 in DNA: TGCGCCAGCAGCCATAGACAGGGGAGGTTCACCGGGGAGCTGTTTTTT. This gives the protein CASSHRQGRFTGELFF. The chain is built from TRBV4-3 and TRBJ2-2, with 8 bases that match TRBD1. CDR3 length equals 16 residues. Germline values: CDR1 LGHNA, CDR2 YSLEER. The ends lost 3 bases at V and 4 bases at J; junction bases unmatched: 7.

The gene calls are TRBV11-2 and TRBJ2-5, with TRBD1 matching 10 bases. CDR3 length: 15 amino acids. Germline CDR1 reads SGHAT; CDR2 reads FQNNGV. The trim removed 6 bases at V and 6 bases at J, leaving 10 bases unmatched. The CDR3 reads CASRSPDRGLKTQYF. CDR3 in DNA: TGTGCCAGCAGGTCCCCGGACAGGGGGTTAAAGACCCAGTACTTC.

The chain joins TRBV18 to TRBJ2-2, with D tentatively TRBD1 (5 bases). There are 15 residues in the CDR3. V was pared by 0 bases and J by 5 bases, with 10 bases between. CDR1 and CDR2 (germline): KGHSH, LQKENI. The CDR3 is CASSPPSRETGELFF. DNA of the CDR3: TGTGCCAGCTCACCACCGTCCAGGGAAACCGGGGAGCTGTTTTTT.